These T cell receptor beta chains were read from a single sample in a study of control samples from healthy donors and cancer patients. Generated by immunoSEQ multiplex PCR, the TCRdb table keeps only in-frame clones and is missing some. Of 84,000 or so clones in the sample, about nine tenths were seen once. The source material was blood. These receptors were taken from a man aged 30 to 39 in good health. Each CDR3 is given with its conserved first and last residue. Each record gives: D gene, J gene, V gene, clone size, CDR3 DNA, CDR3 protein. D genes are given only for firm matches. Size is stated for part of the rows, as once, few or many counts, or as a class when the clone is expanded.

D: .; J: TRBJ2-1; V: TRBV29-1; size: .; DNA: TGCAGCGTTGAGCGGGGAAGCTCCTACAATGAGCAGTTCTTC; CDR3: CSVERGSSYNEQFF
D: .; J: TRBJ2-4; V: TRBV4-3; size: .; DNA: TGCGCCAGCAGCCAAGATTTAGCCAAAAACATTCAGTACTTC; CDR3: CASSQDLAKNIQYF
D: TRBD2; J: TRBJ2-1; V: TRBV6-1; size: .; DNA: TGTGCCAGCAGTGAGCGGACTAGCCATGAGCAGTTCTTC; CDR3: CASSERTSHEQFF
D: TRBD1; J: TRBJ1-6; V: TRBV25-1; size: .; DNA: TGTGCCAGCAGCTGGGACAGCCCCGCAGTACCCCTCCACTTT; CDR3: CASSWDSPAVPLHF
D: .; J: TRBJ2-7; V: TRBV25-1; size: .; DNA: TGTGCCAGCAGTGAATACTTCGGGCTGAGCTCCTACGAGCAGTACTTC; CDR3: CASSEYFGLSSYEQYF
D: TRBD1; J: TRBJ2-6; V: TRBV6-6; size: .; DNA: TGTGCCAGCAGTCGCAGGGGGCTATTGACTGGGGCCAACGTCCTGACTTTC; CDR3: CASSRRGLLTGANVLTF
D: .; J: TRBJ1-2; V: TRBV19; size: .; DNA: TGTGCCAGTAGTACCAGGGGTAAGAACAACTATGGCTACACCTTC; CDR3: CASSTRGKNNYGYTF
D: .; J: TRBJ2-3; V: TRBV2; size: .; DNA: TGTGCCAGCAGCGCGACAGAGGTCAAGCAGTATTTT; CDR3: CASSATEVKQYF
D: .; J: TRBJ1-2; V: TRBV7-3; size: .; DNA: TGTGCCAGCAGACCCGACGGTGATCATGGCTACACCTTC; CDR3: CASRPDGDHGYTF
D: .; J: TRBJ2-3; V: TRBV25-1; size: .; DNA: TGTGCCAGCAGTGATAACAGGAGGGCGGATACGCAGTATTTT; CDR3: CASSDNRRADTQYF
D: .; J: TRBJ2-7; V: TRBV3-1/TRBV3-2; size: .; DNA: TGTGCCAGCGCGGCAGGGGTTATCTACGAGCAGTACTTC; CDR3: CASAAGVIYEQYF
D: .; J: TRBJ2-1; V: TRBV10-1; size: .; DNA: TGCGCCAGCAGTGAGTTGGAGCGGACCTGCTCCTACAATGAGCAGTTCTTC; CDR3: CASSELERTCSYNEQFF
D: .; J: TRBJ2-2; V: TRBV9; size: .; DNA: TGTGCCAGCAGCGGGGCCGGGGAGCTGTTTTTT; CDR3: CASSGAGELFF
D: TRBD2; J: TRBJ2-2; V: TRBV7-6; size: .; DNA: TGTGCCAGCAGCTTAGGGGTAGCGGGGGTCGCCGGGGAGCTGTTTTTT; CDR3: CASSLGVAGVAGELFF
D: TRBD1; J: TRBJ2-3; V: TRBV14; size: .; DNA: TGTGCCAGCAGCCCCCGGGACAGGGGGGCAGATACGCAGTATTTT; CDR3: CASSPRDRGADTQYF
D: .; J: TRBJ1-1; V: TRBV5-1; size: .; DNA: TGCGCCAGCAGCCCCACAATGATCCTTCGGGACACTGAAGCTTTCTTT; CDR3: CASSPTMILRDTEAFF
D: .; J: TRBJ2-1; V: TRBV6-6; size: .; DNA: TGTGCCAGCAGTTGGGACCCGAGTTACAATGAGCAGTTCTTC; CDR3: CASSWDPSYNEQFF
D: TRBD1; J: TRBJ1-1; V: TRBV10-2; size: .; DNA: TGCGCCAGCAGTGCGCTATCAGGGGGCGCGGACACTGAAGCTTTCTTT; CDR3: CASSALSGGADTEAFF
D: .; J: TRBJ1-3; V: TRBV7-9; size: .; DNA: TGTGCCAGCAGCTATGGCACCTCTGGAAACACCATATATTTT; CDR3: CASSYGTSGNTIYF
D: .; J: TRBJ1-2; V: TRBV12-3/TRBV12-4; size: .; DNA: TGTGCCAGCAGCCTAGGACAGTATGGCTACACCTTC; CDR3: CASSLGQYGYTF
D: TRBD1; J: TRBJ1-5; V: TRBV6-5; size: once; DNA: TGTGCCAGCCGGACAGGGGCTAACGGCAATCAGCCCCAGCATTTT; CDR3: CASRTGANGNQPQHF
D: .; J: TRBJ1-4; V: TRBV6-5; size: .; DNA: TGTGCCAGCAGGATTCGGAGCAGTAATGAAAAACTGTTTTTT; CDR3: CASRIRSSNEKLFF
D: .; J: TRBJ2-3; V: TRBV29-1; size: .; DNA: TGCAGCGTTGGGCCGACAGCTAGCACAGATACGCAGTATTTT; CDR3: CSVGPTASTDTQYF
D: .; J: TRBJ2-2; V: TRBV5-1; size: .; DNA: TGCGCCAGCAGCTTTTCCGGGACGGTCAACACCGGGGAGCTGTTTTTT; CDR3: CASSFSGTVNTGELFF
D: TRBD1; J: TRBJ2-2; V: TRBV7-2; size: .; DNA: TGTGCCAGCAGCCAGGGACAGGCCGGGGAGCTGTTTTTT; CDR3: CASSQGQAGELFF
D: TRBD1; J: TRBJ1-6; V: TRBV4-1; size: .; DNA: TGCGCCAGCAGCCAAGACCCCGGGACAGGGTATCGGAGTTCACCCCTCCACTTT; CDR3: CASSQDPGTGYRSSPLHF
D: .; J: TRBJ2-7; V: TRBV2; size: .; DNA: TGTGCCAGCAGGGGGACCTACGAGCAGTACTTC; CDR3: CASRGTYEQYF